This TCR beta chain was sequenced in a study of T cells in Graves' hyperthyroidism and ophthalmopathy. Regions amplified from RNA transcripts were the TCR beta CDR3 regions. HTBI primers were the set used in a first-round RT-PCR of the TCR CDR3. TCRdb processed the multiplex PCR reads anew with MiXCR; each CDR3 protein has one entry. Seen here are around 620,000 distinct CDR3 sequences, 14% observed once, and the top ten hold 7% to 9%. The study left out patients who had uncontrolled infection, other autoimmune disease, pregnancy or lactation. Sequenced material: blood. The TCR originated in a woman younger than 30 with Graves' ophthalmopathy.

The chain's CDR3 is CATSDPGQGAYQPQHF. DNA of the CDR3: TGTGCCACCAGTGACCCCGGACAGGGAGCTTATCAGCCCCAGCATTTT. V is TRBV24-1 and J is TRBJ1-5; TRBD1 aligns across 8 bases. The germline gives CDR1 KGHDR, CDR2 SFDVKD. V shed 4 bases, J shed 5 bases, and the junction held 9 bases outside the gene matches. The CDR3 covers 16 residues.